Described below is a single T cell receptor (beta chain) sequence and its context. Its antigen is not identified. PCR primers comprised 60 Vbeta and 13 Jbeta primers. TCRdb's table, derived via immunoSEQ multiplex PCR, lists solely in-frame clones and lacks some. Of approximately 200,000 clones listed, around 81% are singletons. These data are taken from a study of cytomegalovirus exposure and HLA in healthy donors. Study at large: Earlier results showed 90 million to 130 million unique TCR beta sequences derived from 150 million to 200 million T cells. Findings of the study overall: Based on reports, TCR beta sequences accurately predicted HLA-A and HLA-B alleles for most subjects. According to reports, the classifier identified cytomegalovirus status with high specificity and sensitivity.

Material for sequencing was PBMCs. This receptor was taken from a woman between 18 and 29 years old in good health and CMV-seropositive.

The CDR3 spells CASSLAGRAWTTNEKLFF. Here the CDR3 DNA reads TGTGCCAGCAGCTTGGCGGGCAGGGCCTGGACAACTAATGAAAAACTGTTTTTT. V and J are TRBV5-6 and TRBJ1-4; possible D gene TRBD1, 5 bases. The CDR3 consists of 18 residues. Germline CDR1 SGHDT, CDR2 YYEEEE. Between the trimmed V and J ends, which lost 0 bases and 0 bases, there was a span of 15 bases. The full variable domain, its missing parts supplied by reference TRBV5-6 and TRBJ1-4, is DAGVTQSPTHLIKTRGQQVTLRCSPKSGHDTVSWYQQALGQGPQFIFQYYEEEERQRGNFPDRFSGHQFPNYSSELNVNALLLGDSALYLCASSLAGRAWTTNEKLFFGSGTQLSVL.